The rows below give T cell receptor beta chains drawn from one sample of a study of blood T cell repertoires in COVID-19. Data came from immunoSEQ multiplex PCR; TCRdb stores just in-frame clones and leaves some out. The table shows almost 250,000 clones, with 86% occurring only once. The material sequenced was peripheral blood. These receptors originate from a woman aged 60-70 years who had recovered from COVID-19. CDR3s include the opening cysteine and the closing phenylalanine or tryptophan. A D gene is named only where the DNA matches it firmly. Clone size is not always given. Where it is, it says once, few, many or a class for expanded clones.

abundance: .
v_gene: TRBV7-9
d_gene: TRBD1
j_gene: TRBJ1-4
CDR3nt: TGTGCCAGCAGCTTGGGACAGGGGATTAATGAAAAACTGTTTTTT
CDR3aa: CASSLGQGINEKLFF

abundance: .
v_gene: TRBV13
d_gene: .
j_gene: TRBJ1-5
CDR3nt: TGTGCCAGCAGCTTTGGGTTGGGCCATCAGCCCCAGCATTTT
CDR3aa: CASSFGLGHQPQHF

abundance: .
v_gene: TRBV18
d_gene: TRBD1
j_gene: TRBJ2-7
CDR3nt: TGTGCCAGCTCCCGCTCGGGACAGGGCTACTACGAGCAGTACTTC
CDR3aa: CASSRSGQGYYEQYF

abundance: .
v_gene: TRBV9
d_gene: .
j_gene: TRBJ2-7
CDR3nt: TGTGCCAGCAGCGCCTGGGGAGACTACGAGCAGTACTTC
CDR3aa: CASSAWGDYEQYF

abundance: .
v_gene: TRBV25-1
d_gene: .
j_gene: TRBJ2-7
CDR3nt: TGTGCCAGCAGTGAATATGAGGCAAGCTACGAGCAGTACTTC
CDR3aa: CASSEYEASYEQYF

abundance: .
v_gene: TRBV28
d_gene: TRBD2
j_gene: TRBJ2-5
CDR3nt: TGTGCCAGCAGGAAAACCAGGGGAGGACTAGCGGGGGGGTCAGGAGAGACCCAGTACTTC
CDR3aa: CASRKTRGGLAGGSGETQYF

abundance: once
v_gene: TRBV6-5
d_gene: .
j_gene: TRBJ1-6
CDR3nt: TGTGCCAGCAGCATAAACAGTATTTCACCCCTCCACTTT
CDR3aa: CASSINSISPLHF

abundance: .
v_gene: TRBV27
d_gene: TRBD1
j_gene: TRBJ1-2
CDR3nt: TGTGCCAGCAGTTTGGTACAGGGGGAGGACGGCTACACCTTC
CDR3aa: CASSLVQGEDGYTF

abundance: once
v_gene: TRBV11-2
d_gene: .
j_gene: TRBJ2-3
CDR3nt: TGTGCCAGCAGCTTAGCATTTGCAGATACGCAGTATTTT
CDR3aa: CASSLAFADTQYF

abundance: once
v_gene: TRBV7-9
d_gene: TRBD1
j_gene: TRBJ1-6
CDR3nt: TGTGCCAGCAGCAGCGGACAGGCTGGTAATTCACCCCTCCACTTT
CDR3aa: CASSSGQAGNSPLHF

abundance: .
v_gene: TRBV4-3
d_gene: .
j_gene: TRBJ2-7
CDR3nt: TGCGCCAGCAGCCAAGTGCTCTCCACGAGCTCCTACGAGCAGTACTTC
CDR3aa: CASSQVLSTSSYEQYF

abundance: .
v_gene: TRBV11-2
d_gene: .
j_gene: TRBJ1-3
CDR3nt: TGTGCCAGCAGCCAACAGGACCTCTACTCTGGAAACACCATATATTTT
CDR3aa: CASSQQDLYSGNTIYF

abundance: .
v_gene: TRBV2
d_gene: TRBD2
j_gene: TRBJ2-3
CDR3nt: TGTGCCAGCAGTGGCAGACTAGCGGGCCCAGATACGCAGTATTTT
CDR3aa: CASSGRLAGPDTQYF

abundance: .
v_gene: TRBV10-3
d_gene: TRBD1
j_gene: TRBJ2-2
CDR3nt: TGTGCCATCAGTGATCCCTACAGGGGGCGCCTCACCGGGGAGCTGTTTTTT
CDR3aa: CAISDPYRGRLTGELFF

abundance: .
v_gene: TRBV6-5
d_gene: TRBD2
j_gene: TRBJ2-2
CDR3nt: TGTGCCAGCAATAAATACGGGGGGGCTTCCGGGGAGCTGTTTTTT
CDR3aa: CASNKYGGASGELFF

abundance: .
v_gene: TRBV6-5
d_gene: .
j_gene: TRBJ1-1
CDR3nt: TGTGCCAGCAGCTCAGGGGTATACACTGAAGCTTTCTTT
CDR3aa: CASSSGVYTEAFF

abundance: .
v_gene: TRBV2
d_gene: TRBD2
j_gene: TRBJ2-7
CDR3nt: TGTGCCAGCAGCGAAAGCGGGGGGTTAACCTACGAGCAGTACTTC
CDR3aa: CASSESGGLTYEQYF

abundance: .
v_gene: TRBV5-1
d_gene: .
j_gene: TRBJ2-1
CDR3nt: TGCGCCAGCAGCCCAAGACAGGTCTACAATGAGCAGTTCTTC
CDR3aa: CASSPRQVYNEQFF

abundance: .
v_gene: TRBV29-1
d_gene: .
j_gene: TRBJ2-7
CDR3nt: TGCAGCGTTGAAGGGGGTGGGCAGGGTAGCTACGAGCAGTACTTC
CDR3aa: CSVEGGGQGSYEQYF

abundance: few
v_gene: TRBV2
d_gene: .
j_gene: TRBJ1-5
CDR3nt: TGTGCCAGCAGTGATAGAATTGATAGCAATCAGCCCCAGCATTTT
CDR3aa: CASSDRIDSNQPQHF

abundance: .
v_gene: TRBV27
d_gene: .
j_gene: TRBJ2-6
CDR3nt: TGTGCCAGCAGTCACATCCGCTCTGGGGCCAACGTCCTGACTTTC
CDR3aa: CASSHIRSGANVLTF

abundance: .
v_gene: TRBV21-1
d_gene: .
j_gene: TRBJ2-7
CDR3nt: TGTGCCAGCAGCAAAAGGCCGGGACAGGGGACCTACGAGCAGTACTTC
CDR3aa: CASSKRPGQGTYEQYF

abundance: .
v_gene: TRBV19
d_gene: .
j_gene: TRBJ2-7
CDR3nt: TGTGCCAGTAGTACTACCTACGAGCAGTACTTC
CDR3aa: CASSTTYEQYF

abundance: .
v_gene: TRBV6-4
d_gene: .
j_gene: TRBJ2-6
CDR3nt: TGTGCCAGCAGTGTCACCTCTTCTAGCTCTGGGGCCAACGTCCTGACTTTC
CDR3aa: CASSVTSSSSGANVLTF

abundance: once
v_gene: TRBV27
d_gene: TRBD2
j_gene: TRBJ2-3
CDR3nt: TGTGCCAGCAGTTTATCGTACAGCGGGGGGGTGGATACGCAGTATTTT
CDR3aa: CASSLSYSGGVDTQYF

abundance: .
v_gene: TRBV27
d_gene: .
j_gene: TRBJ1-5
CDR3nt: TGTGCCAGCAGCCTAGTCCAGGGGAATCAGCCCCAGCATTTT
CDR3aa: CASSLVQGNQPQHF

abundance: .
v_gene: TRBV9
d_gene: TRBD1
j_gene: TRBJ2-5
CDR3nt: TGTGCCAGCAGCGTAGCCGACAGGGTTGGAGAGACCCAGTACTTC
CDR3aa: CASSVADRVGETQYF

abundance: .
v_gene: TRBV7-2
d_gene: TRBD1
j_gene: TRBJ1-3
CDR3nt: TGTGCCAGCAGCTTACTCGGGACAGGGCCCGGAAACACCATATATTTT
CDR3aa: CASSLLGTGPGNTIYF

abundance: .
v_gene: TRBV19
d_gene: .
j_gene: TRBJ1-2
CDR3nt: TGTGCCAGTAGTACCTATGGGACAATTAACTATGGCTACACCTTC
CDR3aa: CASSTYGTINYGYTF

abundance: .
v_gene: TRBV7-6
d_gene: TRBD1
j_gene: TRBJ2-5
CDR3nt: TGTGCCAGCAGCTCCACCGACAGGGGGTCGGGGGAGACCCAGTACTTC
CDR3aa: CASSSTDRGSGETQYF

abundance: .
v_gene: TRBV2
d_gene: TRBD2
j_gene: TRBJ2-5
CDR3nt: TGTGCCAGCAGTGGCTACGGGGGGGGAGAGACCCAGTACTTC
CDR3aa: CASSGYGGGETQYF

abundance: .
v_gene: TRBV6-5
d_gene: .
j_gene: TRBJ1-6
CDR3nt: TGTGCCAGCAGTACGCCTACGGATTCACCCCTCCACTTT
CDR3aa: CASSTPTDSPLHF

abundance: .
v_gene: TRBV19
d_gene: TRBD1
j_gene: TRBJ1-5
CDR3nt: TGTGCCAGTAGTATGACAACAGGGGCGAGGCAGCCCCAGCATTTT
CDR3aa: CASSMTTGARQPQHF

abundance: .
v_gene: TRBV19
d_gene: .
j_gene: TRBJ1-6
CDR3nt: TGTGCCAGTAGTATCGGGGATTCACCCCTCCACTTT
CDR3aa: CASSIGDSPLHF

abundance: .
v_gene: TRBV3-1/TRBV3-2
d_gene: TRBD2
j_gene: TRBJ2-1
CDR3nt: TGTGCCAGCACCTTAGCGGGGGCGCCCAATGAGCAGTTCTTC
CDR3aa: CASTLAGAPNEQFF

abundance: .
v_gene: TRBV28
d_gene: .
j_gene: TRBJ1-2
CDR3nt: TGTGCCAGCAGTTTACGGTACAGGGAAATCTCCTATGGCTACACCTTC
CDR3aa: CASSLRYREISYGYTF

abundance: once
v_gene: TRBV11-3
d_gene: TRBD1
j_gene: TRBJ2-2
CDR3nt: TGTGCCAGCAGCCAGGGACAGGGGGCTTCGGGGGAGCTGTTTTTT
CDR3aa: CASSQGQGASGELFF

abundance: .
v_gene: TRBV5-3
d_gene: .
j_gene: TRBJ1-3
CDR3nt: TGTGCCAAAAACAGGTTGAGCTCTGGAAACACCATATATTTT
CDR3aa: CAKNRLSSGNTIYF

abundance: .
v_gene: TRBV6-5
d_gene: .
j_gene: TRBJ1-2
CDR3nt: TGTGCCAGCAGGAAGGGGGGGGGCTATGGCTACACCTTC
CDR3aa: CASRKGGGYGYTF

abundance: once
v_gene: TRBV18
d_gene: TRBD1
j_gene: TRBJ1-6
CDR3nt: TGTGCCAGCTACGACAGGGATAATTCACCCCTCCACTTT
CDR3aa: CASYDRDNSPLHF

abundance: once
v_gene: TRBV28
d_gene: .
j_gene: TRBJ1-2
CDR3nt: TGTGCCAGCAGTTTATACCCCGCGGACAGTGAGACTAACTATGGCTACACCTTC
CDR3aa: CASSLYPADSETNYGYTF

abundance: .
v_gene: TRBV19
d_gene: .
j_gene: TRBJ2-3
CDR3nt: TGTGCCAGTAGTATAGTTCGGACACGCACAGATACGCAGTATTTT
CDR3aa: CASSIVRTRTDTQYF

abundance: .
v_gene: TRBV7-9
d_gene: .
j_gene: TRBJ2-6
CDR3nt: TGTGCCAGCAGCTTCCCGATTGGCGGGGCCAACGTCCTGACTTTC
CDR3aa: CASSFPIGGANVLTF

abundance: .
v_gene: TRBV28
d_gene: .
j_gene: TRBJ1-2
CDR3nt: TGTGCCAGCAGTTTAGATTTGGAGAGTAACTATGGCTACACCTTC
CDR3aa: CASSLDLESNYGYTF

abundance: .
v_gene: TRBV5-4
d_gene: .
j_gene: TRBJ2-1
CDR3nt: TGTGCCAGCAGCTATCCGACAGCCCTGGGTGATGAGCAGTTCTTC
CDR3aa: CASSYPTALGDEQFF

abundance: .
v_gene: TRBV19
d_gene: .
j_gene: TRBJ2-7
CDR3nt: TGTGCCAGTAGTATAGGGGACACTTTATCCTACGAGCAGTACTTC
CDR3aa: CASSIGDTLSYEQYF